The 30 T cell receptor beta chains in this list originate from one sample, sequenced in a study of blood T cell repertoires in COVID-19. TCRdb's table, derived via immunoSEQ multiplex PCR, lists solely in-frame clones and lacks some. The sample holds 90,000 to 150,000 clones, approximately 81% seen once. Sequencing used peripheral blood. These TCRs come from a woman aged 80 or over with acute or convalescent COVID-19.

The J gene is TRBJ1-1, the V gene TRBV4-1; D remains ambiguous. Germline-derived CDR1 and CDR2 are MGHRA and YSYEKL. V gave up 1 base and J gave up 0 bases, with 9 bases separating them. The CDR3 has 15 amino acids. The CDR3: CASSQVPGLNTEAFF. The CDR3, as DNA: TGCGCCAGCAGCCAAGTTCCGGGATTGAACACTGAAGCTTTCTTT.

Only a few counts were recorded for this clone. The chain recombines TRBV12-3 or TRBV12-4 with TRBJ1-2; D is unclear. V lost 5 bases, J lost 2 bases, and 9 bases lay in between. There are 13 residues in the CDR3. The CDR3 DNA reads TGTGCCAGCAGTCTCACTTACAACTATGGCTACACCTTC. It specifies CASSLTYNYGYTF.

This chain links TRBV7-2 with TRBJ2-5; no clear D. V lost 1 base to trimming and J lost 5 bases, with 8 bases between them. Germline-derived CDR1 and CDR2 are SGHTA and FQGNSA. This CDR3 comprises 13 residues. Here the CDR3 reads CASSLGFGETQYF. Written as DNA, the CDR3 is TGTGCCAGCAGCTTAGGGTTCGGGGAGACCCAGTACTTC.

Concerning this clone itself: Sequence at one end of the junction differs from germline and may be a read error. This chain links TRBV9 with TRBJ2-7, with 10 bases identical to TRBD2. This CDR3 region has 18 residues. Germline loops: CDR1 SGDLS, CDR2 YYNGEE. CDR3 protein: CARSGAGGASGSSYEQYF. In nucleotides, the CDR3 is TGTGCCCGCAGCGGCGCGGGGGGGGCTAGCGGGAGCTCCTACGAGCAGTACTTC.

The chain recombines TRBV28 with TRBJ2-2, with 7 bases lining up with TRBD2. V gave up 8 bases and J gave up 3 bases; unmatched junction bases: 9. The germline gives CDR1 MDHEN, CDR2 SYDVKM. This CDR3 spans 15 amino acids. CDR3: CASGRAGAYTGELFF. The CDR3 bases are TGTGCCAGCGGTAGGGCGGGAGCATACACCGGGGAGCTGTTTTTT.

This rearrangement joins TRBV24-1 to TRBJ2-3, with D perhaps matching TRBD1 (5 bases). This CDR3 contains 12 residues. Deletions cut 6 bases from V and 5 bases from J, with 8 bases between. Germline CDR1 reads KGHDR; CDR2 reads SFDVKD. CDR3 amino acids: CATSTGIDTQYF. As DNA, the CDR3 is TGTGCCACCAGTACAGGTATAGATACGCAGTATTTT.

The chain combines TRBV19 with TRBJ2-3, with 11 bases that match TRBD2. Germline values: CDR1 LNHDA, CDR2 SQIVND (reference sequence). V shed 6 bases and J 2 bases; nucleotides not matched to a gene: 7. CDR3 length: 16 amino acids. CDR3 in amino acids: CASRRLAGGITDTQYF. The CDR3 DNA sequence: TGTGCCAGTAGGAGGCTAGCGGGAGGAATCACAGATACGCAGTATTTT.

This clone was observed once. The genes are TRBV28 and TRBJ2-1, with unresolved D. Deletions cut 1 base from V and 0 bases from J, with 10 bases between. Looked up from germline, CDR1 is MDHEN and CDR2 is SYDVKM. The CDR3 spans 16 residues. CDR3 coding DNA: TGTGCCAGCAGTTTATTTCCGCGGTTCTCCTACAATGAGCAGTTCTTC. It is translated as CASSLFPRFSYNEQFF.

This chain joins TRBV2 and TRBJ1-1; D remains ambiguous. Trimming stripped 11 bases from V and 1 base from J, with 14 bases between. Germline V gene sequence: CDR1 SNHLY, CDR2 FYNNEI. There are 13 residues in the CDR3. In DNA, the CDR3 is TGTGCCGGTAAAGAGAGTTGGAACACTGAAGCTTTCTTT. It encodes CAGKESWNTEAFF.

As to this clone: Other DNA sequences in this sample translate to the same CDR3. The chain uses TRBV7-9 and TRBJ1-1, with a weak D call TRBD1 (6 bases). The V end lost 5 bases, the J end lost 2 bases, and 9 bases lay between the germline ends. This CDR3 has 13 residues. Germline-derived CDR1 and CDR2 are SEHNR and FQNEAQ (reference sequence). CDR3 amino acids: CASSQQGNTEAFF. The CDR3, as DNA: TGTGCCAGCAGCCAACAGGGTAACACTGAAGCTTTCTTT. Using reference TRBV7-9 and TRBJ1-1 for the parts outside the CDR3, the full variable domain is DTGVSQNPRHKITKRGQNVTFRCDPISEHNRLYWYRQTLGQGPEFLTYFQNEAQLEKSRLLSDRFSAERPKGSFSTLEIQRTEQGDSAMYLCASSQQGNTEAFFGQGTRLTVV.

The chain combines TRBV3-1 (or the pseudogene TRBV3-2) with TRBJ2-7; possibly TRBD1 for D (5 bases). This CDR3 has 13 amino acids. Germline-derived CDR1 and CDR2 are LGHDT and YNNKEL (reference sequence). V was shortened by 1 base and J by 7 bases, with 11 bases between the two germline ends. CDR3 in amino acids: CASSQVRASEQYF. CDR3 sequence (DNA): TGTGCCAGCAGCCAAGTCAGGGCTTCGGAGCAGTACTTC.

This clone has a handful of counts. The chain couples TRBV11-3 to TRBJ2-1; 9 bases are shared with TRBD1. This CDR3 is 14 amino acids long. Trimming took 3 bases from V and 7 from J; bases not matched to a gene: 4. In germline, CDR1 is SGHNT, CDR2 YENEEA. Written as DNA, the CDR3 is TGTGCCAGCAGCTTTCTACAGGGGGCGAATGAGCAGTTCTTC. Translation gives CASSFLQGANEQFF. The full variable domain, with the rest looked up from reference TRBV11-3 and TRBJ2-1, is EAGVVQSPRYKIIEKKQPVAFWCNPISGHNTLYWYLQNLGQGPELLIRYENEEAVDDSQLPKDRFSAERLKGVDSTLKIQPAELGDSAVYLCASSFLQGANEQFFGPGTRLTVL.

This chain joins TRBV5-6 and TRBJ1-4, with D possibly matching TRBD1 (5 bases). V was pared by 0 bases and J by 11 bases, with 17 bases between. The CDR3 totals 15 residues. Germline loops: CDR1 SGHDT, CDR2 YYEEEE. The CDR3 loop reads CASSLATQGSDKLFF. In DNA, the CDR3 is TGTGCCAGCAGCTTGGCGACCCAGGGTTCTGATAAACTGTTTTTT.

This clone came up once. V and J are TRBV9 and TRBJ1-1, with D uncertain. The germline V and J ends were trimmed by 0 bases and 3 bases, with 6 bases remaining between them. Germline V gene sequence: CDR1 SGDLS, CDR2 YYNGEE. This CDR3 spans 13 amino acids. DNA of the CDR3: TGTGCCAGCAGCGTAGACAGAGACACTGAAGCTTTCTTT. It is translated as CASSVDRDTEAFF.

The CDR3 DNA reads TGTGCCAGCAACGCACAGGGGTCCTACAATGAGCAGTTCTTC. It specifies CASNAQGSYNEQFF. The rearrangement links TRBV27 to TRBJ2-1, with TRBD1 matching over 7 bases. The germline CDR1 and CDR2 sequences are MNHEY and SMNVEV (reference sequence). After removal of 7 bases from V and 1 base from J, the junction contained 4 bases not matched to a gene. The CDR3 contains 14 residues.

This rearrangement joins TRBV9 to TRBJ2-1; D may be TRBD2 (5 bases). Germline V gene data show CDR1 as SGDLS and CDR2 as YYNGEE. This CDR3 has 14 amino acids. V was cut by 1 base and J by 5 bases, with 10 bases left in between. CDR3 DNA: TGTGCCAGCAGCGTATCGGTAGCGAACAATGAGCAGTTCTTC. It encodes CASSVSVANNEQFF.

V and J are TRBV30 and TRBJ2-7; 8 nucleotides agree with TRBD1. Germline values: CDR1 GTSNPN, CDR2 SVGIG (reference sequence). CDR3 length: 14 residues. The V segment lost 2 bases and the J segment 6 bases; nucleotides outside the gene matches: 9. As DNA, the CDR3 is TGTGCCTGGAGTCGGGACGGACAGGGTGGCGAGCAGTACTTC. This encodes CAWSRDGQGGEQYF.

The chain links TRBV4-1 to TRBJ2-7; 8 bases match TRBD2. V lost 0 bases and J lost 3; bases outside the gene matches: 4. The CDR3 has 15 residues. CDR1 and CDR2 from the germline V gene are MGHRA and YSYEKL. The CDR3 sequence: CASSQDLAGFYEQYF. DNA of the CDR3: TGCGCCAGCAGCCAAGATCTAGCGGGTTTCTACGAGCAGTACTTC.

The V gene is TRBV5-8, the J gene TRBJ1-2; 9 nucleotides align to TRBD1. Germline V lookup: CDR1 SGHTS, CDR2 YDEGEE. The CDR3 is made up of 14 amino acids. Trimming took 9 bases from V and 6 from J; bases not matched to a gene: 12. The CDR3 coding sequence is TGTGCCAAACCTAGGACAGGGGAGCGCGATGGCTACACCTTC. Translating gives CAKPRTGERDGYTF.

V gene TRBV29-1 combines with J gene TRBJ2-7; TRBD1 aligns across 9 bases. Germline CDR1 is SQVTM and CDR2 is ANQGSEA. The CDR3 has 14 residues. J was trimmed by 4 bases and V by 4 bases; bases with no gene match: 8. The CDR3 spells CSVGRGQGSYEQYF. Here the CDR3 DNA reads TGCAGCGTTGGACGGGGACAGGGAAGTTACGAGCAGTACTTC.

This clone was counted many times. The CDR3 sequence: CASSPLQGSYGYTF. CDR3 bases: TGTGCCAGCAGCCCTTTGCAGGGCTCCTATGGCTACACCTTC. The rearrangement joins TRBV11-2 to TRBJ1-2, with TRBD1 as a possible D gene (5 bases). The CDR3 length is 14 residues. V dropped 5 bases and J dropped 4 bases, with 14 bases sitting between them. Germline loops: CDR1 SGHAT, CDR2 FQNNGV.

The CDR3 nucleotides read TGTGCCAGCAGCCCCCTTTCGGGACAGAGGACTGAAGCTTTCTTT. This gives the protein CASSPLSGQRTEAFF. V is TRBV11-2 and J is TRBJ1-1, with TRBD1 identical over 7 bases. CDR1 and CDR2 (germline): SGHAT, FQNNGV. V gave up 5 bases and J gave up 5 bases; unmatched junction bases: 11. This CDR3 is built from 15 residues.

The genes are TRBV6-5 and TRBJ1-4; no clear D. Germline V gene lookup returns CDR1 MNHEY and CDR2 SVGAGI. The CDR3 contains 14 residues. Trimming pared 6 bases from V and 3 bases from J, leaving 11 bases between. CDR3 in amino acids: CASSELRANEKLFF. The CDR3 DNA reads as TGTGCCAGCAGCGAGCTTCGGGCTAATGAAAAACTGTTTTTT.

The CDR3 loop reads CASSEFGGRETQYF. CDR3 in DNA: TGTGCCAGCAGTGAATTTGGGGGCCGAGAGACCCAGTACTTC. V is TRBV25-1 and J is TRBJ2-5, with D possibly matching TRBD1 (6 bases). Trimming cost V 1 base and J 4 bases, with 10 bases left between them. The V gene's germline CDR1 is MGHDK and CDR2 SYGVNS. CDR3 length: 14 residues.

CDR3 sequence (DNA): TGTGCCAGCTCACCCGGGGGGGGTGAGGATACGCAGTATTTT. Protein: CASSPGGGEDTQYF. This chain joins TRBV18 and TRBJ2-3, with 8 positions matching TRBD2. The length of the CDR3 is 14 residues. Germline V gives CDR1 KGHSH, CDR2 LQKENI. The ends lost 3 bases at V and 6 bases at J; junction bases unmatched: 5.

This chain connects TRBV5-1 to TRBJ2-7; 7 bases agree with TRBD2. The V gene's germline CDR1 is SGHRS and CDR2 YFSETQ. The CDR3 loop spans 15 amino acids. V trimming: 1 base; J trimming: 3 bases; junction bases outside the gene matches: 7. The CDR3 spells CASSLTVTSSYEQYF. CDR3 coding DNA: TGCGCCAGCAGCTTGACTGTGACTAGCAGCTACGAGCAGTACTTC.

V and J are TRBV24-1 and TRBJ2-2, with TRBD1 identical over 9 bases. Germline V lookup: CDR1 KGHDR, CDR2 SFDVKD. V shed 0 bases and J 4 bases; nucleotides not matched to a gene: 5. This CDR3 spans 17 amino acids. The CDR3 coding sequence is TGTGCCACCAGTGATTTGACGGACAGGGGTGGCACCGGGGAGCTGTTTTTT. Translated, it gives CATSDLTDRGGTGELFF.

V and J are TRBV7-9 and TRBJ1-1; D ambiguous. V was cut by 3 bases and J by 2 bases, with 7 bases left in between. The CDR3 consists of 13 residues. Germline assignment: CDR1 SEHNR and CDR2 FQNEAQ (reference sequence). CDR3 region: CASSLEGNTEAFF. The CDR3 DNA reads as TGTGCCAGCAGCTTGGAGGGCAACACTGAAGCTTTCTTT. Supplemented by reference TRBV7-9 and TRBJ1-1, the full variable domain reads DTGVSQNPRHKITKRGQNVTFRCDPISEHNRLYWYRQTLGQGPEFLTYFQNEAQLEKSRLLSDRFSAERPKGSFSTLEIQRTEQGDSAMYLCASSLEGNTEAFFGQGTRLTVV.

CDR3 protein: CATQGSFLNQPQHF. The DNA for the CDR3 is TGTGCCACCCAGGGGTCCTTTCTCAATCAGCCCCAGCATTTT. The chain links TRBV24-1 to TRBJ1-5; maybe TRBD1 (6 bases). The CDR3 loop spans 14 amino acids. Germline V CDR1 and CDR2: KGHDR, SFDVKD. Trimming removed 9 bases at V and 3 bases at J, with 14 bases between.

The V call is TRBV4-3, the J call TRBJ2-7; 7 bases are shared with TRBD1. Germline CDR1 LGHNA, CDR2 YSLEER. CDR3 length equals 15 residues. The V gene end was trimmed by 0 bases and the J gene end by 7 bases; junction bases not matched to a gene: 9. CDR3 coding DNA: TGCGCCAGCAGCCAAGATCTGTCAAGGGGGCGTGAGCAGTACTTC. Translating it yields CASSQDLSRGREQYF.